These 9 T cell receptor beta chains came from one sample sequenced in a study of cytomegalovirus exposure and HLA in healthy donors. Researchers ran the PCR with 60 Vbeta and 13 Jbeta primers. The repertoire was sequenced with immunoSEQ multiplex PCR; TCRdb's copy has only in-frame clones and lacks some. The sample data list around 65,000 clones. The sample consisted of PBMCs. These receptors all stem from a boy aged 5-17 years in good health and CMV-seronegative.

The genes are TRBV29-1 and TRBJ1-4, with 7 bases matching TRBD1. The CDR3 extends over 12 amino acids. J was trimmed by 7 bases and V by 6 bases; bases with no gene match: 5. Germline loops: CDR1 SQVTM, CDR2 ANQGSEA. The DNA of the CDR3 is TGCAGCGTACAGGGGAGGAGTGAAAAACTGTTTTTT. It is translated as CSVQGRSEKLFF.

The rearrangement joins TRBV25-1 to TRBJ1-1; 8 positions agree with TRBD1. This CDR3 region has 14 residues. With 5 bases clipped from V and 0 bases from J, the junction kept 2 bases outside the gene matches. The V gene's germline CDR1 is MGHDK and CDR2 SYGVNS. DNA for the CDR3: TGTGCCAGCAGTCCGGGACAGGTGAACACTGAAGCTTTCTTT. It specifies CASSPGQVNTEAFF.

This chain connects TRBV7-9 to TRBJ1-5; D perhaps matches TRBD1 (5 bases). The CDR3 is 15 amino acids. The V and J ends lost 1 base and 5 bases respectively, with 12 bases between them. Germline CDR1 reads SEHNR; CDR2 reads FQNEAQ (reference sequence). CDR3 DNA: TGTGCCAGCAGCTTAGGTTCAGGGTTAGATCAGCCCCAGCATTTT. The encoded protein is CASSLGSGLDQPQHF.

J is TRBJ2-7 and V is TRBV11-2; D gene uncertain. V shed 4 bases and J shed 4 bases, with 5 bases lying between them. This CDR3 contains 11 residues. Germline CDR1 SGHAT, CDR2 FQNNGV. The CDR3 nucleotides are TGTGCCAGCAGCTCCCATTACGAGCAGTACTTC. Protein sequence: CASSSHYEQYF. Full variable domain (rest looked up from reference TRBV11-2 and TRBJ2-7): EAGVAQSPRYKIIEKRQSVAFWCNPISGHATLYWYQQILGQGPKLLIQFQNNGVVDDSQLPKDRFSAERLKGVDSTLKIQPAKLEDSAVYLCASSSHYEQYFGPGTRLTVT.

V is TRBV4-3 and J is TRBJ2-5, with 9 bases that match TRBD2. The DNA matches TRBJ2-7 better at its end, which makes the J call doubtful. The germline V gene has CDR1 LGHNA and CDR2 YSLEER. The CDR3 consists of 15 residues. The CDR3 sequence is CASSQDVAGVYEQYF. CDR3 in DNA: TGCGCCAGCAGCCAAGATGTAGCGGGAGTCTACGAGCAGTACTTC.

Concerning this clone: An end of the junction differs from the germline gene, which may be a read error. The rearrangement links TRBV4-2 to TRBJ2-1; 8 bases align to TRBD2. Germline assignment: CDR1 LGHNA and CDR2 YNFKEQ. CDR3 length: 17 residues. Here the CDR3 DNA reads TGTGCCAGCAGCCAATTGGGACTAGGAGACTCCGACAATGAGCAGTTCTTC. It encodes CASSQLGLGDSDNEQFF.

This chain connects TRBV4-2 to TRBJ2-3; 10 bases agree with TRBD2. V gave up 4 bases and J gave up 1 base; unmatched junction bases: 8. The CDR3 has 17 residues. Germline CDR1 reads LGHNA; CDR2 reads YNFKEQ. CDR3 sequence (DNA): TGTGCCAGCAGCCTTAAAGCGGGGGGGCCTCGCACAGATACGCAGTATTTT. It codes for CASSLKAGGPRTDTQYF.

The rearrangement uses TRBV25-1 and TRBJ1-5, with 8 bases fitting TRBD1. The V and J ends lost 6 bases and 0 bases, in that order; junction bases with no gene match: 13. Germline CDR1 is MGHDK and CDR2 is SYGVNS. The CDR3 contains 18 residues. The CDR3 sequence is CASSPVHPDRDSNQPQHF. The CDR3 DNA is TGTGCCAGCAGCCCGGTTCACCCGGACAGGGATAGCAATCAGCCCCAGCATTTT.

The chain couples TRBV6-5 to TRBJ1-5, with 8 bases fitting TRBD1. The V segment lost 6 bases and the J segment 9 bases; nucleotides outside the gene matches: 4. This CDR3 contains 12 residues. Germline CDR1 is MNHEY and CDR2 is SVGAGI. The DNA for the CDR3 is TGTGCCAGCAGCCTACAGGGGGGGCCCCAGCATTTT. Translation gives CASSLQGGPQHF.